These 27 T cell receptor beta chains came from one sample sequenced in a study of blood T cells in healthy people across ages (dated by TCRdb to between 2014 and 2016). Library method: 5' RACE. The instrument was an Illumina HiSeq 2500. A second PCR of about 7 to 12 cycles was run with a J-beta primer mix and a sample-barcoded 5' primer. The public sequencing data were trimmed at Q25 with fastp and processed into clonotypes with MiXCR by TCRdb, which kept only in-frame beta chains. Rows merge per CDR3 protein into single entries with the most common DNA and genes. Within this sample are around 1,100,000 distinct CDR3 sequences, with roughly two fifths of them counted one time only. Clones ranked in the top ten supply around 13% of the sample. Input material: blood. The receptors were gathered from a man aged 18 to 29 in good health.

This clonotype was counted between two and nine times. The chain is built from TRBV7-6 and TRBJ1-1, with 8 bases that match TRBD1. CDR1 SGHVS and CDR2 FNYEAQ come from the germline V gene. CDR3 length: 14 amino acids. Germline trimming cut 5 bases from V and 4 bases from J; bases unmatched to any gene: 6. The CDR3 protein is CASSPPQGGTEAFF. Here the CDR3 DNA reads TGTGCCAGCAGCCCGCCACAGGGGGGCACTGAAGCTTTCTTT.

This rearrangement joins TRBV4-2 to TRBJ2-1; TRBD2 aligns across 7 bases. V lost 3 bases to trimming and J lost 0 bases; unmatched junction nucleotides: 5. Germline V gene sequence: CDR1 LGHNA, CDR2 YNFKEQ. CDR3 size: 16 residues. The chain's CDR3 is CASSQIGLVSYNEQFF. For the CDR3, the DNA is TGTGCCAGCAGCCAGATAGGACTAGTCTCCTACAATGAGCAGTTCTTC.

This clonotype was observed a few times. The V gene is TRBV7-7, the J gene TRBJ2-1; no firm D call. The CDR3 has 13 amino acids. Trimming cost V 3 bases and J 10 bases, with 13 bases left between them. Germline-derived CDR1 and CDR2 are SSHAT and FNYEAQ (reference sequence). CDR3 sequence: CASSFGEQGEQFF. The CDR3 DNA sequence: TGTGCCAGCAGCTTCGGCGAACAAGGGGAGCAGTTCTTC.

CDR3 loop: CASSYRDSDQPQHF. As DNA, the CDR3 is TGTGCCAGCAGTTATCGGGACAGTGATCAGCCCCAGCATTTT. This chain uses TRBV27 with TRBJ1-5, with 7 positions matching TRBD1. In germline, CDR1 is MNHEY, CDR2 SMNVEV (reference sequence). Trimming at V came to 4 bases and at J to 5 bases, leaving 5 bases not matched to a gene. This CDR3 has 14 amino acids.

The chain has TRBV7-9 and TRBJ1-1, with D perhaps matching TRBD1 (5 bases). The CDR3 covers 14 residues. Trimming removed 5 bases at V and 0 bases at J, with 10 bases between. Per germline, CDR1 SEHNR and CDR2 FQNEAQ (reference sequence). In nucleotides, the CDR3 is TGTGCCAGCAGCGCGACAGTCGTGAACACTGAAGCTTTCTTT. Amino acids: CASSATVVNTEAFF.

This clonotype has a single count. The rearrangement joins TRBV20-1 to TRBJ1-1, with 7 bases fitting TRBD1. This CDR3 region has 16 residues. The V segment lost 6 bases and the J segment 2 bases; nucleotides outside the gene matches: 15. Germline CDR1 is DFQATT and CDR2 is SNEGSKA (reference sequence). CDR3 sequence: CSAPRTGARTNTEAFF. Here the CDR3 DNA reads TGCAGTGCGCCGAGGACAGGCGCCCGGACAAACACTGAAGCTTTCTTT.

This clonotype turned up a few times. The genes are TRBV4-2 and TRBJ2-3; D tentatively reads TRBD1 or TRBD2 (6 bases each). The CDR3 length is 21 residues. V gave up 0 bases and J gave up 4 bases, with 29 bases separating them. From germline, CDR1 is LGHNA and CDR2 YNFKEQ. The DNA of the CDR3 is TGTGCCAGCAGCCAAGATCCCATCGGGGGCCCCTTGGAAGGGAAAGCAGATACGCAGTATTTT. The encoded protein is CASSQDPIGGPLEGKADTQYF.

This sequence joins TRBV20-1 and TRBJ2-3; 7 bases are a match to TRBD1. This CDR3 contains 15 residues. CDR1 is DFQATT and CDR2 is SNEGSKA in the germline V gene (reference sequence). Trimming at V came to 1 base and at J to 5 bases, leaving 9 bases not matched to a gene. The CDR3 coding sequence is TGCAGTGCTAGAGGGTCGGAGACAGGGTTAGATACGCAGTATTTT. This encodes CSARGSETGLDTQYF.

The rearrangement joins TRBV7-2 to TRBJ1-5; 9 bases are a match to TRBD1. This CDR3 region has 14 residues. J lost 6 bases, V lost 2 bases, and 2 bases had no gene match. CDR1 is SGHTA and CDR2 is FQGNSA in the germline V gene. The DNA of the CDR3 is TGTGCCAGCAGCTTATTACAGGGGGCTCAGCCCCAGCATTTT. Translating gives CASSLLQGAQPQHF.

This clonotype was found a few times. The gene calls are TRBV20-1 and TRBJ2-5; weak D call: TRBD2 (6 bases). The germline V gene encodes CDR1 DFQATT and CDR2 SNEGSKA (reference sequence). The length of the CDR3 is 14 residues. V was cut by 1 base and J by 2 bases, with 11 bases left in between. CDR3 amino acids: CSARAPSAQETQYF. The CDR3 bases are TGCAGTGCTAGAGCTCCTAGCGCGCAAGAGACCCAGTACTTC.

The chain joins TRBV4-1 to TRBJ1-1; 7 bases align to TRBD1. V lost 4 bases and J lost 6; bases outside the gene matches: 8. Germline-derived CDR1 and CDR2 are MGHRA and YSYEKL. The CDR3 has 14 residues. The CDR3 here is CASSLSQGDAEAFF. Here the CDR3 DNA reads TGCGCCAGCAGCCTCAGTCAGGGGGACGCTGAAGCTTTCTTT.

V is TRBV20-1 and J is TRBJ1-1, with 8 bases fitting TRBD1. This CDR3 region has 13 residues. V shed 5 bases, J shed 6 bases, and the junction held 8 bases outside the gene matches. The germline V gene has CDR1 DFQATT and CDR2 SNEGSKA (reference sequence). Written as DNA, the CDR3 is TGCAGTGCTCCACAGGGGGGCAGAGCTGAAGCTTTCTTT. It encodes CSAPQGGRAEAFF.

The chain couples TRBV10-3 to TRBJ1-6; TRBD1 might be the D (6 bases). The V end lost 8 bases, the J end lost 0 bases, and 14 bases lay between the germline ends. CDR3 length: 16 amino acids. CDR1 is ENHRY, CDR2 SYGVKD, per germline. The CDR3 spells CAISRGGVSYNSPLHF. CDR3 in DNA: TGTGCCATCTCGAGAGGGGGTGTCTCCTATAATTCACCCCTCCACTTT.

The chain links TRBV5-1 to TRBJ2-1; D is possibly TRBD1 or TRBD2 (6 bases each). The V end was cut by 4 bases, the J end by 3 bases, with 11 bases between. This CDR3 has 14 amino acids. Germline values: CDR1 SGHRS, CDR2 YFSETQ. CDR3: CASSEGGNYNEQFF. The DNA for the CDR3 is TGCGCCAGCAGCGAGGGGGGTAACTACAATGAGCAGTTCTTC.

The table lists this clonotype with a few counts. V gene TRBV4-1 combines with J gene TRBJ1-2, with D unclear. Per germline, CDR1 MGHRA and CDR2 YSYEKL. V gave up 2 bases and J gave up 0 bases, with 19 bases separating them. This CDR3 comprises 18 residues. CDR3 residues: CASSQRARARGTNYGYTF. DNA for the CDR3: TGCGCCAGCAGCCAAAGGGCGCGTGCTCGCGGGACTAACTATGGCTACACCTTC.

The chain is built from TRBV6-6 and TRBJ1-2, with unresolved D. Germline V gene sequence: CDR1 MNHNY, CDR2 SVGAGI (reference sequence). The CDR3 length is 14 residues. V was pared by 5 bases and J by 0 bases, with 10 bases between. The CDR3 region is CASSLPPANYGYTF. Written as DNA, the CDR3 is TGTGCCAGCAGTCTCCCCCCAGCTAACTATGGCTACACCTTC.

This clonotype was counted only a few times. The chain recombines TRBV7-6 with TRBJ1-1, with D unclear. The V gene's germline CDR1 is SGHVS and CDR2 FNYEAQ. The CDR3 sequence is 12 residues long. V was trimmed by 2 bases and J by 6 bases, leaving 7 bases between them. The chain's CDR3 is CASSLLGSEAFF. The CDR3 nucleotides are TGTGCCAGCAGCTTATTAGGGTCTGAAGCTTTCTTT.

The rearrangement uses TRBV20-1 and TRBJ1-5; 7 nucleotides match TRBD1. The V gene end was trimmed by 5 bases and the J gene end by 0 bases; junction bases not matched to a gene: 13. CDR3 length: 17 residues. Germline CDR1 is DFQATT and CDR2 is SNEGSKA (reference sequence). CDR3 amino acids: CSAGGPTGDYSNQPQHF. The CDR3 DNA sequence: TGCAGTGCTGGCGGGCCAACAGGGGATTATAGCAATCAGCCCCAGCATTTT.

This chain links TRBV5-1 with TRBJ2-5; D may be TRBD2 (6 bases). This CDR3 is built from 15 residues. V was pared by 3 bases and J by 5 bases, with 17 bases between. Germline V lookup: CDR1 SGHRS, CDR2 YFSETQ. This CDR3 reads CASSSNAAGRETQYF. For the CDR3, the DNA is TGCGCCAGCAGCTCTAATGCAGCGGGCAGGGAGACCCAGTACTTC.

V and J are TRBV6-5 and TRBJ1-2; tentatively, D is TRBD1 (5 bases). There are 16 residues in the CDR3. In germline, CDR1 is MNHEY, CDR2 SVGAGI. V lost 0 bases to trimming and J lost 2 bases, with 13 bases between them. CDR3 residues: CASSYSRGSGNYGYTF. The CDR3, as DNA: TGTGCCAGCAGTTACTCCCGGGGTTCAGGGAACTATGGCTACACCTTC.

Of note for this clonotype: A much larger clone sits a single nucleotide away, making a read error possible. V and J are TRBV7-9 and TRBJ2-7, with D possibly being TRBD1 (6 bases). The V end lost 5 bases, the J end lost 7 bases, and 9 bases lay between the germline ends. The CDR3 has 11 residues. CDR1 is SEHNR, CDR2 FQNEAQ, per germline (reference sequence). The chain's CDR3 is CASSRDNEQYF. In DNA form, the CDR3 reads TGTGCCAGCAGCCGGGACAATGAGCAGTACTTC.

The chain is built from TRBV18 and TRBJ2-3; D tentatively fits TRBD1 or TRBD2 (5 bases each). CDR3 length: 16 residues. The V end was cut by 8 bases, the J end by 2 bases, with 20 bases between. Germline V gives CDR1 KGHSH, CDR2 LQKENI. CDR3 in amino acids: CASHLARGRTTDTQYF. The CDR3 nucleotides are TGTGCCAGCCATCTAGCCCGGGGACGAACCACAGATACGCAGTATTTT.

The DNA for the CDR3 is TGTGCCAGCAGCTGGGCCTCTGGGACAAGAAACAATGAGCAGTTCTTC. Its translation: CASSWASGTRNNEQFF. V gene TRBV5-6 combines with J gene TRBJ2-1; a possible D gene is TRBD1 (6 bases). Germline V gene lookup returns CDR1 SGHDT and CDR2 YYEEEE. The CDR3 runs 16 residues. V gave up 3 bases and J gave up 5 bases, with 18 bases separating them.

This clonotype was detected a few times. The chain joins TRBV6-4 to TRBJ2-3; 13 bases line up with TRBD2. Germline V lookup: CDR1 MRHNA, CDR2 SNTAGT. Losses at the gene ends were 6 bases for V and 4 bases for J; bases not matched to a gene: 4. This CDR3 contains 15 residues. The CDR3 spells CASRPGTSGADTQYF. CDR3 DNA sequence: TGTGCCAGCAGACCCGGGACTAGCGGGGCAGATACGCAGTATTTT.

This clonotype has only a few counts. The J gene is TRBJ1-6, the V gene TRBV20-1, with TRBD1 identical over 10 bases. CDR1 is DFQATT, CDR2 SNEGSKA, per germline (reference sequence). The CDR3 sequence is 14 residues long. Unmatched junction bases numbered 10, after V lost 6 bases and J lost 11 bases. The CDR3: CSAQTGGRLTPLHF. Written as DNA, the CDR3 is TGCAGTGCGCAGACAGGGGGCAGATTGACACCCCTCCACTTT.

The chain recombines TRBV4-1 with TRBJ1-5; no clear D. Germline V gene sequence: CDR1 MGHRA, CDR2 YSYEKL. The CDR3 loop spans 16 amino acids. Deletions cut 6 bases from V and 0 bases from J, with 15 bases between. The CDR3 coding sequence is TGCGCCAGCAGGCCGACGGACGACTATAGCAATCAGCCCCAGCATTTT. Translated, it gives CASRPTDDYSNQPQHF.

Only a few counts were recorded for this clonotype. The chain uses TRBV4-1 and TRBJ2-1; D perhaps matches TRBD1 (7 bases). This CDR3 has 19 residues. Germline CDR1 and CDR2: MGHRA and YSYEKL. Trimming pared 4 bases from V and 6 bases from J, leaving 28 bases between. The CDR3 here is CASSRLLGQGGTSSNEQFF. CDR3 bases: TGCGCCAGCAGCCGTTTATTGGGCCAGGGGGGTACGAGTAGCAATGAGCAGTTCTTC.